These 22 T cell receptor beta chains were all obtained from the same sample, sequenced in a study of blood T cell repertoires in COVID-19. Libraries were prepared by immunoSEQ multiplex PCR; TCRdb keeps only in-frame clonotypes and omits some of them. Of approximately 290,000 clones listed, more than 85% are singletons. Source material: peripheral blood. The receptors were sampled from a man between 25 and 39 years old with acute or convalescent COVID-19.

The chain joins TRBV7-6 to TRBJ2-7; 8 positions match TRBD2. The CDR3 has 19 amino acids. Losses at the gene ends were 1 base for V and 6 bases for J; bases not matched to a gene: 20. The germline CDR1 and CDR2 sequences are SGHVS and FNYEAQ. The CDR3 DNA is TGTGCCAGCAGCTTAGATCTTTCTTCTTCGGGACTAGGTCTTCTCGAGCAGTACTTC. Its protein product is CASSLDLSSSGLGLLEQYF.

The chain couples TRBV30 to TRBJ2-7; TRBD1 agrees at 8 bases. With V trimmed by 4 bases and J by 3 bases, 8 bases remained unmatched. Germline CDR1 and CDR2: GTSNPN and SVGIG (reference sequence). This CDR3 contains 14 residues. The CDR3 DNA reads as TGTGCCTGGAACCCCGGACAGGGCCTCTACGAGCAGTACTTC. It is translated as CAWNPGQGLYEQYF.

V usage is TRBV12-5 and J usage is TRBJ1-6, with D unresolved. Trimming removed 2 bases at V and 6 bases at J, with 5 bases between. CDR1 is LGHNT, CDR2 FRNRAP, per germline. The CDR3 is 13 amino acids. The CDR3 bases are TGTGCTAGTGGTTTGTCCAGTAATTCACCCCTCCACTTT. Amino acid sequence: CASGLSSNSPLHF.

The gene calls are TRBV9 and TRBJ2-1; D unresolved. Germline assignment: CDR1 SGDLS and CDR2 YYNGEE. With 2 bases removed from V and 11 bases from J, the gap between germline ends came to 14 bases. The CDR3 sequence is 13 residues long. CDR3 sequence (DNA): TGTGCCAGCAGCGTTTCTACCTCTGCGCAGCAGTTCTTC. Protein product: CASSVSTSAQQFF.

V and J are TRBV5-6 and TRBJ2-5; 14 bases align to TRBD2. This CDR3 comprises 15 residues. The ends lost 4 bases at V and 5 bases at J; junction bases unmatched: 4. CDR1 is SGHDT, CDR2 YYEEEE, per germline. The CDR3 DNA reads TGTGCCAGCAGCCCACGGACTAGCGGGGGGGAGACCCAGTACTTC. This encodes CASSPRTSGGETQYF.

V usage is TRBV5-1 and J usage is TRBJ2-2, with TRBD2 identical over 10 bases. The J segment lost 4 bases and the V segment lost 2 bases, leaving 14 bases of the junction unmatched. Germline loops: CDR1 SGHRS, CDR2 YFSETQ. The CDR3 is 19 amino acids. CDR3 in amino acids: CASSLPPASGGYRTGELFF. CDR3 sequence (DNA): TGCGCCAGCAGCTTACCACCGGCTAGCGGGGGTTATCGCACCGGGGAGCTGTTTTTT. Full variable domain (remainder filled in from reference TRBV5-1 and TRBJ2-2): KAGVTQTPRYLIKTRGQQVTLSCSPISGHRSVSWYQQTPGQGLQFLFEYFSETQRNKGNFPGRFSGRQFSNSRSEMNVSTLELGDSALYLCASSLPPASGGYRTGELFFGEGSRLTVL.

The chain combines TRBV9 with TRBJ2-3, with 9 bases that match TRBD2. The junction had 7 bases not matched to a gene; V was cut back by 1 base and J by 4 bases. From germline, CDR1 is SGDLS and CDR2 YYNGEE. The CDR3 extends over 16 amino acids. CDR3 sequence reads: CASSVMTSGPPDTQYF. CDR3 DNA sequence: TGTGCCAGCAGCGTAATGACTAGCGGCCCTCCAGATACGCAGTATTTT. Full variable domain (rest looked up from reference TRBV9 and TRBJ2-3): DSGVTQTPKHLITATGQRVTLRCSPRSGDLSVYWYQQSLDQGLQFLIQYYNGEERAKGNILERFSAQQFPDLHSELNLSSLELGDSALYFCASSVMTSGPPDTQYFGPGTRLTVL.

This chain links TRBV2 with TRBJ1-2; 9 nucleotides match TRBD1. This CDR3 is built from 14 residues. Germline CDR1 is SNHLY and CDR2 is FYNNEI. The V and J ends lost 6 bases and 4 bases, in that order; junction bases with no gene match: 6. The chain's CDR3 is CASRGQGFVYGYTF. The CDR3 DNA reads as TGTGCCAGCAGGGGACAGGGCTTCGTCTATGGCTACACCTTC.

The chain recombines TRBV7-9 with TRBJ1-1; 8 nucleotides agree with TRBD1. The V gene's germline CDR1 is SEHNR and CDR2 FQNEAQ (reference sequence). The trim removed 4 bases at V and 4 bases at J, leaving 5 bases unmatched. The CDR3 covers 14 residues. The CDR3 DNA reads TGTGCCAGCAGCTCCTGGACAGGGAGCACTGAAGCTTTCTTT. It specifies CASSSWTGSTEAFF.

The CDR3 spells CASRMGQGAGEQYF. DNA for the CDR3: TGTGCCAGCAGGATGGGACAGGGGGCAGGCGAGCAGTACTTC. The chain recombines TRBV6-5 with TRBJ2-7, with 12 bases matching TRBD1. The germline gives CDR1 MNHEY, CDR2 SVGAGI. The CDR3 runs 14 residues. V was pared by 6 bases and J by 6 bases, with 6 bases of the junction left unmatched.

The chain employs TRBV7-9 and TRBJ2-5; no definite D call. Trimming pared 0 bases from V and 4 bases from J, leaving 12 bases between. Per germline, CDR1 SEHNR and CDR2 FQNEAQ (reference sequence). The CDR3 is made up of 15 amino acids. The CDR3 is CASSLAVSTGETQYF. Here the CDR3 DNA reads TGTGCCAGCAGCTTAGCGGTCTCCACCGGAGAGACCCAGTACTTC.

The CDR3 nucleotides read TGCGCCAGCAGCTTGGTGGGAGGGCTAGACGCTTTCTTT. It specifies CASSLVGGLDAFF. This chain links TRBV5-1 with TRBJ1-1; D unclear. Trimming stripped 0 bases from V and 11 bases from J, with 14 bases between. Germline CDR1 SGHRS, CDR2 YFSETQ. The CDR3 has 13 residues.

The chain combines TRBV11-2 with TRBJ2-6; 7 positions match TRBD1. After removal of 1 base from V and 2 bases from J, the junction contained 5 bases not matched to a gene. The CDR3 extends over 17 amino acids. Germline CDR1 SGHAT, CDR2 FQNNGV. CDR3 bases: TGTGCCAGCAGCTTAGGAGGGGGCAGGGCTGGGGCCAACGTCCTGACTTTC. It specifies CASSLGGGRAGANVLTF.

The rearrangement links TRBV3-1 (or the pseudogene TRBV3-2) to TRBJ1-2; 10 bases map to TRBD1. The V segment lost 0 bases and the J segment 14 bases; nucleotides outside the gene matches: 9. Germline lookup yields CDR1 LGHDT and CDR2 YNNKEL (reference sequence). This CDR3 comprises 14 residues. The CDR3 coding sequence is TGTGCCAGCAGCCAAGATGTCACCGGGACAGGGGAAACCTTC. It encodes CASSQDVTGTGETF.

The chain uses TRBV9 and TRBJ1-3; 9 nucleotides agree with TRBD1. Germline V gene sequence: CDR1 SGDLS, CDR2 YYNGEE. The CDR3 runs 20 residues. J was trimmed by 4 bases and V by 1 base; bases with no gene match: 18. The CDR3 DNA follows: TGTGCCAGCAGCGTATCTACTGGTGGGGGACAGGGCTTGTACGGAAACACCATATATTTT. Its protein is CASSVSTGGGQGLYGNTIYF.

V is TRBV6-1 and J is TRBJ1-2; D is possibly TRBD1 (6 bases). Trimming removed 1 base at V and 4 bases at J, with 16 bases between. This CDR3 spans 16 amino acids. Per germline, CDR1 MNHNS and CDR2 SASEGT. The CDR3 DNA reads TGTGCCAGCAGTGAAGGGGGGACATGGGGGTCCTATGGCTACACCTTC. Translating it yields CASSEGGTWGSYGYTF.

The V gene is TRBV28, the J gene TRBJ2-7, with D hard to call. The ends were cut back, 5 bases at V and 3 bases at J, with 8 bases in the middle. The CDR3 length is 12 residues. CDR1 MDHEN and CDR2 SYDVKM come from the germline V gene. The chain's CDR3 is CASSQLIYEQYF. Written as DNA, the CDR3 is TGTGCCAGCAGTCAACTCATCTACGAGCAGTACTTC.

V usage is TRBV29-1 and J usage is TRBJ2-7; D is uncertain. The CDR3 totals 16 residues. The ends were cut back, 4 bases at V and 4 bases at J, with 23 bases in the middle. Germline CDR1 SQVTM, CDR2 ANQGSEA. CDR3 loop: CSVGISSRGALYEQYF. The CDR3 DNA sequence: TGCAGCGTTGGGATATCTTCTAGAGGCGCACTATACGAGCAGTACTTC.

The chain has TRBV5-6 and TRBJ1-5; a possible D gene is TRBD1 (6 bases). The CDR3 totals 13 residues. Trimming pared 2 bases from V and 4 bases from J, leaving 7 bases between. Germline V gene lookup returns CDR1 SGHDT and CDR2 YYEEEE. The CDR3 DNA sequence: TGTGCCAGCAGCTTCAGGGGAAATCAGCCCCAGCATTTT. Residues: CASSFRGNQPQHF.

V and J are TRBV3-1 (or the pseudogene TRBV3-2) and TRBJ2-6; no definite D call. Germline CDR1 and CDR2: LGHDT and YNNKEL (reference sequence). CDR3 length: 18 amino acids. The germline V and J ends were trimmed by 3 bases and 1 base, with 16 bases remaining between them. As DNA, the CDR3 is TGTGCCAGCAGCCAGTCCTATTTGAGGTCTTCTGGGGCCAACGTCCTGACTTTC. The encoded protein is CASSQSYLRSSGANVLTF.

V usage is TRBV11-2 and J usage is TRBJ2-1; 9 positions agree with TRBD2. The J segment lost 3 bases and the V segment lost 3 bases, leaving 6 bases of the junction unmatched. CDR1 is SGHAT, CDR2 FQNNGV, per germline. The CDR3 length is 16 residues. The CDR3 loop is CASSFTGTSSYNEQFF. The CDR3 bases are TGTGCCAGCAGCTTCACCGGGACTAGCAGCTACAATGAGCAGTTCTTC.

This clone was seen a single time. The rearrangement links TRBV27 to TRBJ2-2; D gene ambiguous. This CDR3 region has 13 residues. Germline V gives CDR1 MNHEY, CDR2 SMNVEV (reference sequence). V was pared by 6 bases and J by 7 bases, with 12 bases between. DNA of the CDR3: TGTGCCAGCAGAAGTGCCAGTATCGGGGAGCTGTTTTTT. Its protein is CASRSASIGELFF.